This record covers a single T cell receptor beta chain. The source of the sample is a study of blood T cell repertoires in COVID-19. Study as a whole: Samples representing acute and convalescent COVID-19 were sourced from the United States, Italy and Spain. Sample material is recorded as cDNA or gDNA derived from T cells, B-cell-depleted T cells, or PBMCs.

The table came from immunoSEQ multiplex PCR; TCRdb's copy has only in-frame clones and leaves some out. The sample consists of around 140,000 clones, around 90% of them appearing once. This CDR3 spans 15 amino acids. CDR1 and CDR2 from the germline V gene are MNHNY and SVGAGI (reference sequence). J gave up 3 bases and V 4 bases, and 6 bases lay outside the gene matches. The chain carries TRBV6-6 and TRBJ1-1; the match to TRBD1 covers 9 bases. Sequencing was done on a sample of peripheral blood. This sequence originates from a man aged 70-80 years with acute or convalescent COVID-19. In DNA, the CDR3 is TGTGCCAGCAGTTCCGGACAGGGGTGGGACACTGAAGCTTTCTTT. Its protein is CASSSGQGWDTEAFF.